Listed here are 14 T cell receptor beta chains from one sample, sequenced in a study of control samples from healthy donors and cancer patients (dated by TCRdb to 2018 to 2020). The protocol used for the library was the immunoSEQ multiplex PCR assay. The source is immuneACCESS, and TCRdb retained only in-frame sequences with V and J called. Part of the clones is not carried over; for the studies checked, unresolved V genes explain less than half of this, and the remainder is unexplained. Within this sample are fewer than 200,000 clones, with approximately 92% of them counted one time only. Of the sample, roughly 4.3% falls within the top ten clones. The sample comprised blood. The source is a woman between 55 and 75 years old in good health.

This chain uses TRBV11-3 with TRBJ2-2; D uncertain. The V and J ends lost 0 bases and 8 bases respectively, with 10 bases between them. Germline CDR1 SGHNT, CDR2 YENEEA. The CDR3 runs to 14 residues. The CDR3 coding sequence is TGTGCCAGCAGCTTAGATCAAGATAGAGGGGAGCTGTTTTTT. This translates into CASSLDQDRGELFF.

The chain employs TRBV29-1 and TRBJ1-4; D may be TRBD1 (5 bases). This CDR3 contains 15 residues. Trimming removed 7 bases from V and 8 bases from J, with 23 bases in between. Germline-derived CDR1 and CDR2 are SQVTM and ANQGSEA. The CDR3 spells CSAARGSGLREKLFF. For the CDR3, the DNA is TGCAGCGCCGCACGGGGGAGTGGGCTTCGGGAAAAACTGTTTTTT. The complete variable domain, with remaining parts taken from reference TRBV29-1 and TRBJ1-4, reads SAVISQKPSRDICQRGTSLTIQCQVDSQVTMMFWYRQQPGQSLTLIATANQGSEATYESGFVIDKFPISRPNLTFSTLTVSNMSPEDSSIYLCSAARGSGLREKLFFGSGTQLSVL.

This rearrangement joins TRBV11-3 to TRBJ2-3, with 7 bases that match TRBD2. V shed 1 base and J 0 bases; nucleotides not matched to a gene: 7. The CDR3 contains 17 residues. The germline V gene encodes CDR1 SGHNT and CDR2 YENEEA. The DNA of the CDR3 is TGTGCCAGCAGCTTAGGGGGGGGATCTTCTAGCACAGATACGCAGTATTTT. Protein: CASSLGGGSSSTDTQYF.

This chain links TRBV5-4 with TRBJ1-2; a weak D match, TRBD1 (5 bases). V was trimmed by 5 bases and J by 7 bases, leaving 15 bases between them. CDR1 and CDR2 (germline): SGHNT, YYREEE (reference sequence). CDR3 size: 13 residues. For the CDR3, the DNA is TGTGCCAGCAGGTTGAGCGGGGGAAGTGGCTACACCTTC. It is translated as CASRLSGGSGYTF.

The gene calls are TRBV2 and TRBJ2-7; 10 bases line up with TRBD2. Trimming at V came to 6 bases and at J to 2 bases, leaving 4 bases not matched to a gene. The CDR3 is 14 residues long. The germline V gene has CDR1 SNHLY and CDR2 FYNNEI. The CDR3 DNA reads TGTGCCAGCAGGGTACTAGCGGGAACCTACGAGCAGTACTTC. This gives the protein CASRVLAGTYEQYF. Based on the CDR3 plus reference TRBV2 and TRBJ2-7, the full variable domain is EPEVTQTPSHQVTQMGQEVILRCVPISNHLYFYWYRQILGQKVEFLVSFYNNEISEKSEIFDDQFSVERPDGSNFTLKIRSTKLEDSAMYFCASRVLAGTYEQYFGPGTRLTVT.

This rearrangement joins TRBV2 to TRBJ2-7; no clear D. The V and J ends lost 2 bases and 12 bases respectively, with 17 bases between them. This CDR3 contains 13 residues. CDR1 is SNHLY, CDR2 FYNNEI, per germline. As DNA, the CDR3 is TGTGCCAGCAGTGAAAATCCCGCCCGCCGAACGTACTTC. It codes for CASSENPARRTYF.

This clone was counted only a few times. The chain uses TRBV6-4 and TRBJ1-2; possibly TRBD1 for D (6 bases). Germline CDR1 reads MRHNA; CDR2 reads SNTAGT. This CDR3 comprises 16 residues. The V end was cut by 2 bases, the J end by 4 bases, with 17 bases between. The CDR3 nucleotides read TGTGCCAGCAGTGACGGGCAGACTCAGGGGAGCTATGGCTACACCTTC. Protein: CASSDGQTQGSYGYTF.

This chain joins TRBV6-2 or TRBV6-3 and TRBJ2-5, with a possible D match to TRBD1 (5 bases). The CDR3 consists of 16 residues. Germline V gives CDR1 MNHEY, CDR2 SVGEGT. V gave up 5 bases and J gave up 11 bases, with 27 bases separating them. In DNA, the CDR3 is TGTGCCAGCAGTCACCCAGGGTCGCCAACCCTACGAAAGCAGTACTTC. Translation: CASSHPGSPTLRKQYF.

The chain employs TRBV7-7 and TRBJ2-5, with 7 bases fitting TRBD1. The CDR3 sequence is 15 residues long. CDR1 SSHAT and CDR2 FNYEAQ come from the germline V gene (reference sequence). Losses at the gene ends were 1 base for V and 1 base for J; bases not matched to a gene: 3. CDR3 protein: CASSLGGTVQETQYF. DNA for the CDR3: TGTGCCAGCAGCTTAGGGGGGACAGTCCAAGAGACCCAGTACTTC.

The chain links TRBV3-1 (or the pseudogene TRBV3-2) to TRBJ2-5; 8 nucleotides line up with TRBD1. Germline V gene data show CDR1 as LGHDT and CDR2 as YNNKEL (reference sequence). Trimming took 9 bases from V and 5 from J; bases not matched to a gene: 8. The CDR3 runs 13 residues. The CDR3 DNA reads TGTGCCAGTAAGCAGGGGGCTGAGGAGACCCAGTACTTC. It codes for CASKQGAEETQYF.

The chain has TRBV11-2 and TRBJ2-5, with 8 bases lining up with TRBD2. CDR3 length: 16 amino acids. Germline assignment: CDR1 SGHAT and CDR2 FQNNGV. The V gene end was trimmed by 1 base and the J gene end by 1 base; junction bases not matched to a gene: 5. The CDR3 here is CASSLGGRGGQETQYF. The CDR3 DNA is TGTGCCAGCAGCTTAGGGGGACGGGGGGGCCAAGAGACCCAGTACTTC.

V gene TRBV2 combines with J gene TRBJ2-2; 9 bases match TRBD1. Germline lookup yields CDR1 SNHLY and CDR2 FYNNEI. The CDR3 length is 15 residues. The V and J ends lost 5 bases and 4 bases, in that order; junction bases with no gene match: 5. The CDR3 sequence: CASSQGQGRTGELFF. CDR3 DNA sequence: TGTGCCAGCAGTCAGGGACAGGGTCGCACCGGGGAGCTGTTTTTT.

The chain carries TRBV7-8 and TRBJ2-5; 9 bases map to TRBD1. V lost 3 bases and J lost 1; bases outside the gene matches: 6. The CDR3 runs 16 residues. The germline gives CDR1 SGHVS, CDR2 FQNEAQ. The CDR3 sequence is CASSFKMGQGQETQYF. The CDR3 region has the DNA TGTGCCAGCAGCTTTAAGATGGGACAGGGCCAAGAGACCCAGTACTTC. Supplemented by reference TRBV7-8 and TRBJ2-5, the full variable domain reads GAGVSQSPRYKVAKRGQDVALRCDPISGHVSLFWYQQALGQGPEFLTYFQNEAQLDKSGLPSDRFFAERPEGSVSTLKIQRTQQEDSAVYLCASSFKMGQGQETQYFGPGTRLLVL.

In DNA form, the CDR3 reads TGTGCCACCAGCAGAGTACAGGGGCTAGGCGGGGAGCTGTTTTTT. Its protein is CATSRVQGLGGELFF. V is TRBV15 and J is TRBJ2-2; 7 bases agree with TRBD1. V was clipped by 1 base and J by 7 bases; unmatched bases: 6. The CDR3 loop spans 15 amino acids. Per the germline V gene, CDR1 is LNHNV and CDR2 is YYDKDF (reference sequence). Full variable domain (outside the CDR3, taken from reference TRBV15 and TRBJ2-2): DAMVIQNPRYQVTQFGKPVTLSCSQTLNHNVMYWYQQKSSQAPKLLFHYYDKDFNNEADTPDNFQSRRPNTSFCFLDIRSPGLGDTAMYLCATSRVQGLGGELFFGEGSRLTVL.